These 27 T cell receptor beta chains came from one sample sequenced in a study of cytotoxic CD8 clonotypes in ibrutinib-treated CLL. Here immunoSEQ multiplex PCR was the method, and the copy in TCRdb shows in-frame clones only, minus some. The sample lists about 300,000 clones, 67% occurring once. The specimen comprised PBMCs, sampled after 36 months of ibrutinib treatment. Receptors were obtained from a human donor with chronic lymphocytic leukemia.

This clone was observed a few times. The chain uses TRBV2 and TRBJ2-7, with TRBD1 matching 7 bases. CDR1 and CDR2 (germline): SNHLY, FYNNEI. Unmatched junction bases numbered 9, after V lost 7 bases and J lost 3 bases. There are 14 residues in the CDR3. CDR3 coding DNA: TGTGCCAGCACAGACAGGGCGACCCTCTACGAGCAGTACTTC. Its protein product is CASTDRATLYEQYF.

This rearrangement joins TRBV9 to TRBJ2-1; 7 bases line up with TRBD2. Per germline, CDR1 SGDLS and CDR2 YYNGEE. J gave up 0 bases and V 3 bases, and 3 bases lay outside the gene matches. The CDR3 runs to 15 residues. The CDR3 spells CASSGRGNSYNEQFF. For the CDR3, the DNA is TGTGCCAGCAGCGGGCGGGGGAACTCCTACAATGAGCAGTTCTTC.

The rearrangement links TRBV6-6 to TRBJ2-7, with D perhaps matching TRBD1 or TRBD2 (5 bases each). CDR3 length equals 12 residues. From germline, CDR1 is MNHNY and CDR2 SVGAGI (reference sequence). V lost 5 bases, J lost 9 bases, and 14 bases lay in between. This CDR3 reads CASSRDLLAQYF. DNA for the CDR3: TGTGCCAGCAGTCGGGACCTCCTCGCGCAGTACTTC.

The chain couples TRBV2 to TRBJ1-2; possible D gene TRBD1, 6 bases. There are 13 residues in the CDR3. V was trimmed by 0 bases and J by 10 bases, leaving 12 bases between them. Looked up from germline, CDR1 is SNHLY and CDR2 is FYNNEI. The CDR3 nucleotides are TGTGCCAGCAGTGAAGCACGGACAGTCTACTACACCTTC. This translates into CASSEARTVYYTF.

J is TRBJ1-2 and V is TRBV10-1; no reliable D call. Germline loops: CDR1 WNHNN, CDR2 SYGVQD (reference sequence). The CDR3 length is 15 residues. Trimming removed 2 bases from V and 4 bases from J, with 14 bases in between. For the CDR3, the DNA is TGCGCCAGCAGTGAGGGCCCGCTGGGCGGCTATGGCTACACCTTC. Encoded protein: CASSEGPLGGYGYTF.

The chain uses TRBV7-2 and TRBJ2-5, with 8 bases identical to TRBD2. V was pared by 3 bases and J by 5 bases, with 2 bases of the junction left unmatched. CDR1 and CDR2 (germline): SGHTA, FQGNSA. CDR3 length: 13 residues. The CDR3 loop reads CASSLGLVETQYF. The CDR3 nucleotides are TGTGCCAGCAGCTTGGGACTAGTGGAGACCCAGTACTTC.

This chain uses TRBV29-1 with TRBJ1-1, with 7 bases aligning to TRBD1. This CDR3 spans 13 amino acids. Per the germline V gene, CDR1 is SQVTM and CDR2 is ANQGSEA. V dropped 4 bases and J dropped 4; count of bases not matched to a gene: 6. In nucleotides, the CDR3 is TGCAGCGTTGGACACACAGGGGCCACTGAAGCTTTCTTT. This sequence encodes CSVGHTGATEAFF. Filled out from reference TRBV29-1 and TRBJ1-1, the complete variable domain reads SAVISQKPSRDICQRGTSLTIQCQVDSQVTMMFWYRQQPGQSLTLIATANQGSEATYESGFVIDKFPISRPNLTFSTLTVSNMSPEDSSIYLCSVGHTGATEAFFGQGTRLTVV.

The CDR3 DNA reads as TGCGCCAGCAGCTTGGCCACGTCTGCAGATACGCAGTATTTT. Its translation: CASSLATSADTQYF. The V gene is TRBV5-1, the J gene TRBJ2-3, with no clear D. Trimming took 0 bases from V and 4 from J, leaving 9 bases between them. Germline-derived CDR1 and CDR2 are SGHRS and YFSETQ. CDR3 length equals 14 residues.

This clone was seen only a few times. The gene calls are TRBV7-2 and TRBJ1-5, with 8 bases fitting TRBD1. The J segment lost 7 bases and the V segment lost 1 base, leaving 6 bases of the junction unmatched. Germline V gives CDR1 SGHTA, CDR2 FQGNSA. This CDR3 spans 15 amino acids. CDR3 nucleotide sequence: TGTGCCAGCAGCTTAGGTTTCAGGGGGCTCCAGCCCCAGCATTTT. It encodes CASSLGFRGLQPQHF.

This clone was seen only a few times. This chain joins TRBV4-1 and TRBJ1-2; the match to TRBD1 covers 9 bases. This CDR3 is 15 amino acids long. The trim removed 2 bases at V and 7 bases at J, leaving 8 bases unmatched. CDR1 is MGHRA, CDR2 YSYEKL, per germline. Here the CDR3 DNA reads TGCGCCAGCAGCCAACAAGGGACAGGGTGGTCTGGCTACACCTTC. This encodes CASSQQGTGWSGYTF.

The V call is TRBV5-1, the J call TRBJ1-6; no firm D call. This CDR3 contains 16 residues. Germline V gene data show CDR1 as SGHRS and CDR2 as YFSETQ. V lost 0 bases to trimming and J lost 8 bases, with 15 bases between them. CDR3 coding DNA: TGCGCCAGCAGCTTGGAGGTTACGGTTAAGTATTCACCCCTCCACTTT. Translated: CASSLEVTVKYSPLHF.

The rearrangement joins TRBV9 to TRBJ2-7; TRBD2 agrees at 8 bases. CDR3 size: 12 residues. Trimming took 3 bases from V and 5 from J; bases not matched to a gene: 1. Germline values: CDR1 SGDLS, CDR2 YYNGEE. CDR3 in DNA: TGTGCCAGCAGCGGGACTAGCCACGAGCAGTACTTC. Translation gives CASSGTSHEQYF.

This clone was detected a few times. The rearrangement links TRBV14 to TRBJ1-1; tentative D call: TRBD1 (5 bases). Per germline, CDR1 SGHDN and CDR2 FVKESK. The CDR3 consists of 11 residues. V gave up 1 base and J gave up 9 bases, with 6 bases separating them. The CDR3 protein is CASSQGTKAFF. In DNA form, the CDR3 reads TGTGCCAGCAGCCAAGGGACAAAAGCTTTCTTT.

This clone came up a few times. J is TRBJ2-7 and V is TRBV13, with 9 bases matching TRBD2. The CDR3 consists of 16 residues. In germline, CDR1 is PRHDT, CDR2 FYEKMQ (reference sequence). The J segment lost 0 bases and the V segment lost 2 bases, leaving 5 bases of the junction unmatched. The CDR3 DNA follows: TGTGCCAGCAGCTTATTCAGCGGGAGGCCCTCCTACGAGCAGTACTTC. Its translation is CASSLFSGRPSYEQYF.

This clone was seen a handful of times. The rearrangement uses TRBV7-2 and TRBJ1-5, with D possibly being TRBD1 (5 bases). The germline V gene encodes CDR1 SGHTA and CDR2 FQGNSA. V was cut by 2 bases and J by 3 bases, with 11 bases left in between. The CDR3 spans 15 residues. CDR3 sequence reads: CASSLRGSLNQPQHF. For the CDR3, the DNA is TGTGCCAGCAGCTTACGGGGCAGCCTCAATCAGCCCCAGCATTTT.

This clone has just a few counts. The chain carries TRBV23-1 and TRBJ2-7; 7 bases are a match to TRBD2. TRBV23-1 is identified as an open reading frame with a role that is uncertain. This CDR3 has 16 residues. With 4 bases clipped from V and 3 bases from J, the junction kept 12 bases outside the gene matches. The CDR3 bases are TGCGCCAGCAGTCGTATTAGACCCAGGGAGGGCTACGAGCAGTACTTC. It is translated as CASSRIRPREGYEQYF.

This clone has a handful of counts. The chain's CDR3 is CASSSTPTNEKLFF. The CDR3 nucleotides are TGCGCCAGCAGCTCGACCCCAACTAATGAAAAACTGTTTTTT. The V call is TRBV5-1, the J call TRBJ1-4; D remains unclear. Germline assignment: CDR1 SGHRS and CDR2 YFSETQ. The CDR3 contains 14 residues. The V gene lost 3 bases and the J gene lost 0 bases, with 6 bases spanning the gap.

The chain combines TRBV6-1 with TRBJ1-6; the D gene is possibly TRBD1 (6 bases). The CDR3 contains 13 residues. V was cut by 3 bases and J by 9 bases, with 9 bases left in between. The germline CDR1 and CDR2 sequences are MNHNS and SASEGT. The CDR3 reads CASSDIRGSPLHF. CDR3 nucleotide sequence: TGTGCCAGCAGTGACATCAGGGGTTCACCCCTCCACTTT.

This clone was recorded a few times. The V and J genes are TRBV7-9 and TRBJ1-2; 8 nucleotides line up with TRBD1. The germline V gene encodes CDR1 SEHNR and CDR2 FQNEAQ (reference sequence). The CDR3 runs to 14 residues. After removal of 3 bases from V and 4 bases from J, the junction contained 4 bases not matched to a gene. This CDR3 reads CASSFPGGGYGYTF. The CDR3, as DNA: TGTGCCAGCAGCTTCCCAGGGGGCGGCTATGGCTACACCTTC.

The chain has TRBV30 and TRBJ2-3; 12 nucleotides agree with TRBD2. V dropped 0 bases and J dropped 5; count of bases not matched to a gene: 6. The germline gives CDR1 GTSNPN, CDR2 SVGIG (reference sequence). CDR3 size: 16 residues. The CDR3: CAWSVLAGGLVDTQYF. Here the CDR3 DNA reads TGTGCCTGGAGTGTCCTAGCGGGGGGGCTTGTAGATACGCAGTATTTT.

This clone was seen a handful of times. The rearrangement joins TRBV11-2 to TRBJ1-1, with D possibly TRBD1 on 6 matching bases. The V and J ends lost 1 base and 0 bases respectively, with 18 bases between them. Germline CDR1 SGHAT, CDR2 FQNNGV. The CDR3 totals 18 residues. In DNA form, the CDR3 reads TGTGCCAGCAGCTTAGTACCGGGGGCAGTCAGGCTGAACACTGAAGCTTTCTTT. Translating gives CASSLVPGAVRLNTEAFF.

The chain's CDR3 is CASSQDMSTGPPGYTF. The DNA of the CDR3 is TGCGCCAGCAGCCAAGATATGTCGACAGGTCCCCCTGGCTACACCTTC. The V call is TRBV4-1, the J call TRBJ1-2; TRBD1 might be the D (6 bases). Germline V lookup: CDR1 MGHRA, CDR2 YSYEKL. The CDR3 is 16 amino acids. V lost 0 bases to trimming and J lost 7 bases, with 18 bases between them.

The CDR3 DNA is TGCGCCAGCAGCTCAAACAGGAGGACCTACAATGAGCAGTTCTTC. Translation: CASSSNRRTYNEQFF. This rearrangement joins TRBV5-1 to TRBJ2-1, with D possibly called TRBD1 or TRBD2 (5 bases each). The CDR3 spans 15 residues. Trimming left V 3 bases short and J 2 bases short, with 12 bases between. Looked up from germline, CDR1 is SGHRS and CDR2 is YFSETQ.

This clone was seen a single time. The gene calls are TRBV5-1 and TRBJ2-7; the match to TRBD2 covers 13 bases. The CDR3 is 18 residues long. From germline, CDR1 is SGHRS and CDR2 YFSETQ. V lost 4 bases, J lost 4 bases, and 14 bases stayed unmatched. The CDR3 DNA reads as TGCGCCAGCAGCCCAAAAAAACTAGCGGGAGGGCCTCCGTACGAGCAGTACTTC. Amino acid sequence: CASSPKKLAGGPPYEQYF.

CDR3 protein: CASSQDGLAGAEQFF. DNA for the CDR3: TGCGCCAGCAGCCAAGACGGACTAGCGGGTGCTGAGCAGTTCTTC. This chain uses TRBV4-3 with TRBJ2-1, with 11 bases identical to TRBD2. The V gene end was trimmed by 0 bases and the J gene end by 9 bases; junction bases not matched to a gene: 4. CDR3 size: 15 residues. Germline CDR1 and CDR2: LGHNA and YSLEER.

The V and J genes are TRBV7-2 and TRBJ1-4, with 8 bases aligning to TRBD1. Losses at the gene ends were 6 bases for V and 7 bases for J; bases not matched to a gene: 7. The CDR3 spans 14 residues. Germline V gene sequence: CDR1 SGHTA, CDR2 FQGNSA. CDR3 in amino acids: CASSQQGEGEKLFF. CDR3 nucleotides: TGTGCCAGCAGTCAACAGGGGGAGGGTGAAAAACTGTTTTTT.

This chain joins TRBV29-1 and TRBJ2-7; 11 nucleotides match TRBD1. V shed 5 bases, J shed 1 base, and the junction held 4 bases outside the gene matches. The CDR3 extends over 14 amino acids. CDR1 is SQVTM and CDR2 is ANQGSEA in the germline V gene. The CDR3 sequence is CSVRGTGGSYEQYF. The DNA for the CDR3 is TGCAGCGTTCGGGGGACAGGGGGTTCCTACGAGCAGTACTTC.